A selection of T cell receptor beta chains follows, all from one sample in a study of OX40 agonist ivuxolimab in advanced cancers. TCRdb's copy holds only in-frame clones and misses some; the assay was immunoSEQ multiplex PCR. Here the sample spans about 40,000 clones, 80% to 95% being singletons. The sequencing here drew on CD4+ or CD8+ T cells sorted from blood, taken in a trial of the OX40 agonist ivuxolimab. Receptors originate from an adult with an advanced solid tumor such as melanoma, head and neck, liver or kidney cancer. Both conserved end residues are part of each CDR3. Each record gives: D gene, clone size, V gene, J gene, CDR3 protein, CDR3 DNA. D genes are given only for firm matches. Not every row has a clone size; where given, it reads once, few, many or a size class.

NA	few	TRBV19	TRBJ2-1	CASSLGWREQFF	TGTGCCAGTAGTCTCGGATGGAGGGAGCAGTTCTTC
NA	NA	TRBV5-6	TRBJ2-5	CASSNTGPPKYF	TGTGCCAGCAGCAACACCGGGCCCCCCAAGTACTTC
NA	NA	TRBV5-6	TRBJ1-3	CASSLEAGYARANTIYF	TGTGCCAGCAGCTTGGAGGCAGGATACGCTCGCGCAAACACCATATATTTT
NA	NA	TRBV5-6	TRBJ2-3	CASSLGAVSTDTQYF	TGTGCCAGCAGCTTGGGAGCGGTAAGCACAGATACGCAGTATTTT
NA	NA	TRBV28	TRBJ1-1	CASSPTGLHTEAFF	TGTGCCAGCAGCCCAACGGGTCTGCACACTGAAGCTTTCTTT
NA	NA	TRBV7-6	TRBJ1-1	CASSLEWEGLGTEAFF	TGTGCCAGCAGCTTAGAGTGGGAGGGCTTGGGTACTGAAGCTTTCTTT
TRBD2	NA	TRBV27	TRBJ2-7	CASSHGTRYEQYF	TGTGCCAGCAGCCACGGGACTAGATACGAGCAGTACTTC
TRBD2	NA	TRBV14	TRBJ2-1	CASSQDFGSGRNYNEQFF	TGTGCCAGCAGCCAAGATTTCGGTAGCGGGAGGAATTACAATGAGCAGTTCTTC
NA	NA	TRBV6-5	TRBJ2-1	CASSQGHEQFF	TGTGCCAGCAGTCAGGGGCATGAGCAGTTCTTC
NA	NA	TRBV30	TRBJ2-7	CAWSPTDHEQYF	TGTGCCTGGAGTCCCACTGACCACGAGCAGTACTTC
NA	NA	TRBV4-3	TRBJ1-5	CASRQDLWSNQPQHF	TGCGCCAGCAGGCAGGACCTTTGGAGCAATCAGCCCCAGCATTTT
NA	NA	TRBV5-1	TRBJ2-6	CASSLTGSGANVLTF	TGCGCCAGCAGCTTGACAGGATCTGGGGCCAACGTCCTGACTTTC
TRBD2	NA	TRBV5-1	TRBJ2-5	CASSSGLAPSSGGETQYF	TGCGCCAGCAGCTCGGGACTAGCGCCCAGCTCGGGGGGGGAGACCCAGTACTTC
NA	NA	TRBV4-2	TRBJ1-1	CASSPRRGTEAFF	TGTGCCAGCAGCCCCCGGAGGGGCACCGAAGCTTTCTTT
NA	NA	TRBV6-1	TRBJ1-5	CATPDRAYQPQHF	TGTGCCACCCCCGACCGCGCATATCAGCCCCAGCATTTT
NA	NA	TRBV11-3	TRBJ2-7	CASSWGPSYEQYF	TGTGCCAGCAGCTGGGGACCGTCCTACGAGCAGTACTTC
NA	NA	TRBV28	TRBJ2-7	CASSFLPDSSYEQYF	TGTGCCAGCAGTTTCCTCCCGGACTCCTCCTACGAGCAGTACTTC
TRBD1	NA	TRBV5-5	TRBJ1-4	CASSLGTGIEKLFF	TGTGCCAGCAGCTTGGGGACAGGCATTGAAAAACTGTTTTTT
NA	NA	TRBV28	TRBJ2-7	CASSSYYEQYF	TGTGCCAGCAGTTCTTACTACGAGCAGTACTTC
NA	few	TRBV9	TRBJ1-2	CASSPGGYGYTF	TGTGCCAGCAGCCCCGGGGGCTATGGCTACACCTTC
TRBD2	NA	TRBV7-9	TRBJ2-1	CASSSQPGLASLRNEQFF	TGTGCCAGCAGCTCGCAGCCGGGACTAGCTTCTTTACGGAATGAGCAGTTCTTC
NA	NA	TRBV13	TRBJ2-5	CASSEFLLGGQETQYF	TGTGCCAGCAGCGAATTCCTACTGGGAGGCCAAGAGACCCAGTACTTC
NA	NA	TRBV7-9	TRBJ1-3	CASSLDVTTSGNTIYF	TGTGCCAGCAGCTTAGATGTCACTACCTCTGGAAACACCATATATTTT
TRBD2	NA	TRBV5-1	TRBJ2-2	CASSLEFAGGPSTGELFF	TGCGCCAGCAGCTTGGAGTTTGCGGGAGGGCCCTCCACCGGGGAGCTGTTTTTT
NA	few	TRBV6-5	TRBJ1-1	CASSTTVKTFF	TGTGCCAGCAGCACTACGGTCAAAACTTTCTTT
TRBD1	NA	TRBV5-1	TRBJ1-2	CASSLADRGDYGYTF	TGCGCCAGCAGCTTGGCGGACAGGGGGGACTATGGCTACACCTTC